The 22 T cell receptor beta chains reported below all come from one sample, sequenced in a study of T cell responses to AZD1222 COVID-19 vaccine. Data came from immunoSEQ multiplex PCR; TCRdb stores just in-frame clones and leaves some out. This table holds more than 85,000 clones, approximately 90% found once. Here the sequenced sample was peripheral blood, taken on day 0 of AZD1222 vaccination. These receptors were collected from an adult in good health.

V and J are TRBV11-3 and TRBJ2-5; D is possibly TRBD1 (5 bases). CDR1 and CDR2 (germline): SGHNT, YENEEA. The CDR3 covers 14 residues. Trimming took off 5 bases at V and 0 bases at J, with 10 bases between the two ends. The CDR3 DNA follows: TGTGCCAGCAGCCCGGACACGTACCAAGAGACCCAGTACTTC. It codes for CASSPDTYQETQYF.

The V gene is TRBV7-6, the J gene TRBJ2-7; 7 bases match TRBD2. This CDR3 contains 14 residues. Per germline, CDR1 SGHVS and CDR2 FNYEAQ. Germline trimming cut 5 bases from V and 0 bases from J; bases unmatched to any gene: 4. CDR3 residues: CASSPGTISYEQYF. CDR3 bases: TGTGCCAGCAGCCCTGGGACTATCTCCTACGAGCAGTACTTC. The full variable domain, its missing parts supplied by reference TRBV7-6 and TRBJ2-7, is GAGVSQSPRYKVTKRGQDVALRCDPISGHVSLYWYRQALGQGPEFLTYFNYEAQQDKSGLPNDRFSAERPEGSISTLTIQRTEQRDSAMYRCASSPGTISYEQYFGPGTRLTVT.

The chain carries TRBV6-5 and TRBJ1-3; perhaps TRBD1 as D (5 bases). The CDR3 is 14 amino acids. V lost 2 bases and J lost 4, with 9 bases in between. The germline gives CDR1 MNHEY, CDR2 SVGAGI. The CDR3: CASSYGDGGNTIYF. In nucleotides, the CDR3 is TGTGCCAGCAGTTACGGGGACGGCGGAAACACCATATATTTT.

The rearrangement uses TRBV7-2 and TRBJ1-1, with 7 bases aligning to TRBD1. CDR1 and CDR2 (germline): SGHTA, FQGNSA. V lost 3 bases, J lost 0 bases, and 4 bases stayed unmatched. CDR3 size: 15 residues. Written as DNA, the CDR3 is TGTGCCAGCAGCTTTCAGACAGGGTTGAACACTGAAGCTTTCTTT. It encodes CASSFQTGLNTEAFF.

The J gene is TRBJ1-2, the V gene TRBV6-4; 8 nucleotides agree with TRBD1. This CDR3 spans 15 amino acids. Looked up from germline, CDR1 is MRHNA and CDR2 is SNTAGT. After removal of 5 bases from V and 6 bases from J, the junction contained 11 bases not matched to a gene. CDR3: CASSSSPGGRDGYTF. The CDR3 nucleotides are TGTGCCAGCAGTTCCTCTCCAGGGGGCAGGGATGGCTACACCTTC.

The chain is built from TRBV19 and TRBJ2-7, with TRBD1 matching 8 bases. The CDR3 runs to 16 residues. CDR1 and CDR2 (germline): LNHDA, SQIVND (reference sequence). V lost 3 bases and J lost 6; bases outside the gene matches: 13. The CDR3 region has the DNA TGTGCCAGTAGTATGGATGGAACAGGGGGGATTCCCGAGCAGTACTTC. It yields the protein CASSMDGTGGIPEQYF.

The DNA for the CDR3 is TGTGCCAGTAGTCCCCGGCCCCTAACAAACCTGAATCAGCCCCAGCATTTT. Translation: CASSPRPLTNLNQPQHF. V gene TRBV19 combines with J gene TRBJ1-5; D is ambiguous. From germline, CDR1 is LNHDA and CDR2 SQIVND (reference sequence). The CDR3 consists of 17 residues. The V end lost 5 bases, the J end lost 4 bases, and 21 bases lay between the germline ends.

This clone was counted many times. J is TRBJ2-7 and V is TRBV12-3 or TRBV12-4, with TRBD2 identical over 11 bases. The ends lost 4 bases at V and 6 bases at J; junction bases unmatched: 2. The CDR3 totals 13 residues. CDR3 DNA sequence: TGTGCCAGCAGTTGGGGACTAGCGGTCGAGCAGTACTTC. This sequence encodes CASSWGLAVEQYF.

This clone was found once. V is TRBV7-2 and J is TRBJ1-5; no definite D call. The germline V and J ends were trimmed by 1 base and 2 bases, with 6 bases remaining between them. Looked up from germline, CDR1 is SGHTA and CDR2 is FQGNSA. This CDR3 comprises 14 residues. The CDR3 nucleotides are TGTGCCAGCAGCTTAGAGGGTCGCAATCAGCCCCAGCATTTT. This encodes CASSLEGRNQPQHF.

The rearrangement uses TRBV21-1 and TRBJ1-2. TRBV21-1 constitutes a pseudogene. The CDR3 is 10 amino acids. The CDR3 spells CARRFSGYTF. As DNA, the CDR3 is TGTGCCAGGCGTTTTAGTGGCTACACCTTC.

This clone was seen only once. The V gene is TRBV13, the J gene TRBJ2-7, with D unresolved. The V and J ends lost 4 bases and 4 bases respectively, with 8 bases between them. The CDR3 length is 12 residues. CDR1 and CDR2 from the germline V gene are PRHDT and FYEKMQ (reference sequence). The CDR3 nucleotides read TGTGCCAGCAGCTCTCTCGATTACGAGCAGTACTTC. Amino acids: CASSSLDYEQYF.

The chain carries TRBV28 and TRBJ2-7; 11 nucleotides line up with TRBD1. The junction had 5 bases not matched to a gene; V was cut back by 5 bases and J by 2 bases. Germline V gene sequence: CDR1 MDHEN, CDR2 SYDVKM. The CDR3 is 15 amino acids. CDR3 bases: TGTGCCAGCAGTCTTGGACAGGGGGCACCCTACGAGCAGTACTTC. Translated: CASSLGQGAPYEQYF.

The chain employs TRBV4-2 and TRBJ2-3; possible D gene TRBD2, 5 bases. The length of the CDR3 is 13 residues. Germline V gene data show CDR1 as LGHNA and CDR2 as YNFKEQ. V dropped 8 bases and J dropped 2 bases, with 11 bases sitting between them. CDR3 in amino acids: CASGPGITDTQYF. The CDR3 bases are TGTGCCAGCGGCCCGGGAATCACAGATACGCAGTATTTT.

The V gene is TRBV5-8, the J gene TRBJ2-5; possibly TRBD2 for D (6 bases). The CDR3 extends over 17 amino acids. Germline V lookup: CDR1 SGHTS, CDR2 YDEGEE. V lost 4 bases to trimming and J lost 2 bases, with 21 bases between them. The DNA for the CDR3 is TGTGCCAGCAGCCGGACCTACGGGGGATCCCCTCAAGAGACCCAGTACTTC. It specifies CASSRTYGGSPQETQYF.

The V and J genes are TRBV3-1 (or the pseudogene TRBV3-2) and TRBJ2-5, with TRBD2 matching 10 bases. V shed 0 bases and J 2 bases; nucleotides not matched to a gene: 9. The length of the CDR3 is 18 residues. The germline gives CDR1 LGHDT, CDR2 YNNKEL (reference sequence). CDR3 region: CASSQDKGLAGAQETQYF. CDR3 nucleotide sequence: TGTGCCAGCAGCCAAGATAAGGGGCTAGCGGGAGCTCAAGAGACCCAGTACTTC.

V is TRBV4-3 and J is TRBJ1-5; D call uncertain. CDR1 and CDR2 from the germline V gene are LGHNA and YSLEER. The V end lost 0 bases, the J end lost 6 bases, and 6 bases lay between the germline ends. CDR3 length equals 13 residues. The CDR3 reads CASSQDQSQPQHF. CDR3 DNA sequence: TGCGCCAGCAGCCAAGATCAGAGTCAGCCCCAGCATTTT.

The CDR3: CASRTTGVQPQHF. In nucleotides, the CDR3 is TGTGCCAGCAGGACGACAGGGGTTCAGCCCCAGCATTTT. The V call is TRBV28, the J call TRBJ1-5, with 8 nucleotides matching TRBD1. J lost 6 bases, V lost 6 bases, and 4 bases had no gene match. Germline values: CDR1 MDHEN, CDR2 SYDVKM. This CDR3 has 13 amino acids.

The chain couples TRBV19 to TRBJ2-5, with 8 nucleotides matching TRBD2. V was clipped by 6 bases and J by 5 bases; unmatched bases: 14. The CDR3 runs 16 residues. Germline V gives CDR1 LNHDA, CDR2 SQIVND (reference sequence). The CDR3 nucleotides read TGTGCCAGTAGGGGGCCATGGAAGCGGGAGTGGGAGACCCAGTACTTC. Protein sequence: CASRGPWKREWETQYF.

The V and J genes are TRBV9 and TRBJ2-1; 7 bases line up with TRBD2. V was pared by 3 bases and J by 3 bases, with 6 bases of the junction left unmatched. Germline V gene lookup returns CDR1 SGDLS and CDR2 YYNGEE. The CDR3 is 15 amino acids. The CDR3 region has the DNA TGTGCCAGCAGCGGAAGCGGGATGCTCTACAATGAGCAGTTCTTC. Translation: CASSGSGMLYNEQFF.

The count of this clone is one. V is TRBV3-1 (or the pseudogene TRBV3-2) and J is TRBJ1-1; D gene unclear. CDR1 and CDR2 (germline): LGHDT, YNNKEL (reference sequence). The CDR3 is 15 amino acids. Trimming shortened V by 3 bases and J by 6 bases, and 17 bases separated the two germline ends. The CDR3 reads CASSHLFSSQAEAFF. CDR3 coding DNA: TGTGCCAGCAGCCACCTGTTTTCAAGTCAGGCTGAAGCTTTCTTT.

This chain connects TRBV29-1 to TRBJ1-4, with D tentatively TRBD1 (5 bases). Trimming took 7 bases from V and 5 from J, leaving 11 bases between them. Germline V gives CDR1 SQVTM, CDR2 ANQGSEA. The CDR3 contains 12 residues. DNA of the CDR3: TGCAGCGGAGGGGCCATCAATGAAAAACTGTTTTTT. This sequence encodes CSGGAINEKLFF.

This clone came up once. The V and J genes are TRBV6-5 and TRBJ1-2; a possible D gene is TRBD1 (5 bases). V was shortened by 5 bases and J by 6 bases, with 19 bases between the two germline ends. From germline, CDR1 is MNHEY and CDR2 SVGAGI. The CDR3 has 15 amino acids. The CDR3 protein is CASSPFGGWRDGYTF. Written as DNA, the CDR3 is TGTGCCAGCAGTCCCTTCGGGGGTTGGCGCGATGGCTACACCTTC.